A single sample is the source of the 31 T cell receptor beta chains below, sequenced in a study of tumor-infiltrating lymphocytes in primary liver carcinoma. The authors took blood RNA from unsorted whole blood and also extracted germline DNA. From 400 to 500 ng total RNA, TCR beta cDNA was generated with a primer in the constant region. Nested multiplex PCR, run for three rounds with slightly modified ARM-PCR, yielded TCR beta libraries. Each of the first two PCR rounds ran approximately 9 cycles with TRBV1-TRBV30 forward and C-beta reverse primers. TCRdb independently ran MiXCR on the multiplex PCR reads; one entry per CDR3 protein. The sample shows about 310,000 distinct CDR3 sequences, more than 55% of them seen only once. The specimen was peripheral blood. Every receptor here comes from a woman in her twenties or thirties with primary liver carcinoma and hepatitis B virus infection.

Comments on this clonotype: Since a much larger clone is just one base distant, this may be a read error. The J gene is TRBJ1-2, the V gene TRBV4-1; no clear D gene. This CDR3 region has 13 residues. The germline V and J ends were trimmed by 0 bases and 6 bases, with 8 bases remaining between them. Per the germline V gene, CDR1 is MGHRA and CDR2 is YSYEKL. DNA for the CDR3: TGCGCCAGCAGCCAAGATCGGAACAATGGCTACACCTTC. Encoded protein: CASSQDRNNGYTF.

J is TRBJ2-7 and V is TRBV29-1; D perhaps matches TRBD2 (6 bases). Germline assignment: CDR1 SQVTM and CDR2 ANQGSEA. The CDR3 covers 11 residues. The CDR3: CSGNPGDEQYF. The CDR3 DNA is TGCAGTGGGAACCCGGGAGATGAGCAGTACTTC.

A note on this clonotype: Since no conserved phenylalanine or tryptophan closes the CDR3, a read error is the likely cause. V and J are TRBV6-2 or TRBV6-3 and TRBJ2-1, with 8 bases fitting TRBD1. CDR1 MNHEY and CDR2 SVGEGT come from the germline V gene. This CDR3 region has 15 residues. The DNA for the CDR3 is TGTGCCGGCAGTTCCAGTCAGACAGGGGCCAATGAGCAGTTCCTC. Amino acid sequence: CAGSSSQTGANEQFL.

V usage is TRBV4-2 and J usage is TRBJ2-3; D gene uncertain. The CDR3 has 14 residues. Germline values: CDR1 LGHNA, CDR2 YNFKEQ. The germline V and J ends were trimmed by 4 bases and 5 bases, with 13 bases remaining between them. The CDR3 spells CASSPGPWEDTQYF. The CDR3, as DNA: TGTGCCAGCAGCCCTGGACCGTGGGAAGATACGCAGTATTTT.

The chain links TRBV11-2 to TRBJ1-4; weak D call: TRBD1 (5 bases). CDR1 is SGHAT and CDR2 is FQNNGV in the germline V gene. Trimming removed 4 bases from V and 8 bases from J, with 17 bases in between. The CDR3 totals 15 residues. DNA of the CDR3: TGTGCCAGCAGCTCCATGTGGACACCGAACGAAAAACTGTTTTTT. Protein product: CASSSMWTPNEKLFF.

V is TRBV28 and J is TRBJ2-2; D ambiguous. Trimming took 2 bases from V and 1 from J, leaving 5 bases between them. Germline loops: CDR1 MDHEN, CDR2 SYDVKM. There are 14 residues in the CDR3. The CDR3 loop reads CASSLAVNTGELFF. In DNA form, the CDR3 reads TGTGCCAGCAGTTTAGCAGTGAACACCGGGGAGCTGTTTTTT.

This clonotype was recorded at least ten times. The genes are TRBV6-1 and TRBJ2-1, with TRBD2 matching 7 bases. V shed 6 bases and J 10 bases; nucleotides not matched to a gene: 12. CDR1 MNHNS and CDR2 SASEGT come from the germline V gene. The CDR3 length is 14 residues. In DNA, the CDR3 is TGTGCCAGCAGGAGGGGCGGGAGCGCCCCCGAGCAGTTCTTC. It codes for CASRRGGSAPEQFF.

The sample holds one count of this clonotype. Just one base apart from a much larger clone, this may be a read error. The chain links TRBV4-2 to TRBJ1-1, with D uncertain. The germline V gene encodes CDR1 LGHNA and CDR2 YNFKEQ. The CDR3 totals 15 residues. The V end was cut by 2 bases, the J end by 0 bases, with 10 bases between. The CDR3 here is CASSQYFGVNTEAFF. As DNA, the CDR3 is TGTGCCAGCAGCCAATACTTTGGTGTGAACACTGAAGCTTTCTTT.

This clonotype was seen at least ten times. The chain is built from TRBV6-2 or TRBV6-3 and TRBJ1-2; no clear D gene. This CDR3 is 15 amino acids long. V dropped 6 bases and J dropped 5 bases, with 19 bases sitting between them. In germline, CDR1 is MNHEY, CDR2 SVGEGT. The CDR3 reads CASSSDYLPTYGYTF. The CDR3 DNA reads TGTGCCAGCAGCTCAGACTACCTTCCTACTTATGGCTACACCTTC.

This clonotype was counted between two and nine times. The chain couples TRBV28 to TRBJ2-5; 11 nucleotides match TRBD2. Trimming removed 6 bases from V and 3 bases from J; junction bases left unmatched: 21. The germline V gene has CDR1 MDHEN and CDR2 SYDVKM. CDR3 length equals 20 residues. Here the CDR3 reads CASSLSPSGRKRFGEETQYF. Here the CDR3 DNA reads TGTGCCAGCAGCCTATCCCCTAGCGGGAGGAAAAGATTTGGGGAAGAGACCCAGTACTTC.

This clonotype showed up just a few times. The genes are TRBV30 and TRBJ2-3, with no clear D. The CDR3 extends over 10 amino acids. The germline V and J ends were trimmed by 3 bases and 7 bases, with 5 bases remaining between them. Germline CDR1 is GTSNPN and CDR2 is SVGIG (reference sequence). In nucleotides, the CDR3 is TGTGCCTGGAGCCTAAATACGCAGTATTTT. It codes for CAWSLNTQYF.

The V gene is TRBV14, the J gene TRBJ2-3, with TRBD2 matching over 13 bases. Germline V gene data show CDR1 as SGHDN and CDR2 as FVKESK. The V gene end was trimmed by 3 bases and the J gene end by 6 bases; junction bases not matched to a gene: 6. The CDR3 runs 16 residues. CDR3: CASSHPRTSGSDTQYF. In nucleotides, the CDR3 is TGTGCCAGCAGCCATCCGAGGACTAGCGGGAGTGATACGCAGTATTTT.

This clonotype was recorded many times. The CDR3 bases are TGTGCCAGCAGCTTAGAGTTCGGTCAAGAGACCCAGTACTTC. Translation gives CASSLEFGQETQYF. The V call is TRBV11-2, the J call TRBJ2-5; no reliable D call. Germline lookup yields CDR1 SGHAT and CDR2 FQNNGV. Trimming removed 0 bases from V and 2 bases from J, with 7 bases in between. This CDR3 has 14 residues.

This clonotype showed up many times. J is TRBJ2-5 and V is TRBV12-3 or TRBV12-4; no clear D. The CDR3 consists of 11 residues. V was trimmed by 3 bases and J by 5 bases, leaving 4 bases between them. CDR3: CASSFRETQYF. The CDR3 nucleotides are TGTGCCAGCAGTTTTAGGGAGACCCAGTACTTC.

This clonotype was seen just once. A read error may explain this, as a much larger clone is one base away. The CDR3 carries no conserved terminal phenylalanine or tryptophan, so it likely arises from a read error. This rearrangement joins TRBV6-1 to TRBJ1-6; D is undetermined. This CDR3 spans 13 amino acids. Trimming removed 10 bases at V and 7 bases at J, with 14 bases between. The germline V gene has CDR1 MNHNS and CDR2 SASEGT. CDR3 bases: TGTGCCATCACGCGGGATAGGAATTCACCCCTCCACTCT. This gives the protein CAITRDRNSPLHS.

This clonotype has only a few counts. This chain uses TRBV6-5 with TRBJ2-1; D gene uncertain. The CDR3 extends over 15 amino acids. Deletions cut 0 bases from V and 3 bases from J, with 9 bases between. The germline CDR1 and CDR2 sequences are MNHEY and SVGAGI. CDR3 sequence (DNA): TGTGCCAGCAGTTACTCGGGTCTGGGCTACAATGAGCAGTTCTTC. This codes for CASSYSGLGYNEQFF.

This rearrangement joins TRBV28 to TRBJ1-6; D perhaps matches TRBD1 (5 bases). Germline V gene sequence: CDR1 MDHEN, CDR2 SYDVKM. Trimming removed 4 bases at V and 6 bases at J, with 19 bases between. CDR3 size: 17 residues. Here the CDR3 reads CASSSPAGHSANSPLHF. CDR3 sequence (DNA): TGTGCCAGCAGTTCTCCGGCAGGGCACTCAGCTAATTCACCCCTCCACTTT. The full variable domain, its missing parts supplied by reference TRBV28 and TRBJ1-6, is DVKVTQSSRYLVKRTGEKVFLECVQDMDHENMFWYRQDPGLGLRLIYFSYDVKMKEKGDIPEGYSVSREKKERFSLILESASTNQTSMYLCASSSPAGHSANSPLHFGNGTRLTVT.

Worth noting for this clonotype: Possible read error: a much larger clone is one base away. The chain joins TRBV12-5 to TRBJ2-1; D gene unclear. The CDR3 has 16 residues. CDR1 is LGHNT and CDR2 is FRNRAP in the germline V gene. This CDR3 reads CASGRNLFGPYTEQFF. The CDR3 DNA reads TGTGCTAGTGGTCGGAACCTATTTGGTCCTTACACTGAGCAGTTCTTC.

In its sample, this clonotype was seen a few times. The chain combines TRBV7-9 with TRBJ2-1, with D tentatively TRBD2 (6 bases). This CDR3 has 12 residues. Trimming cost V 3 bases and J 12 bases, with 12 bases left between them. Germline CDR1 SEHNR, CDR2 FQNEAQ (reference sequence). The CDR3 region has the DNA TGTGCCAGCAGCTTCGGCGGGGCATGGCAGTTCTTC. Protein product: CASSFGGAWQFF.

V gene TRBV7-8 combines with J gene TRBJ1-1, with no clear D. The V gene lost 1 base and the J gene lost 7 bases, with 10 bases spanning the gap. Germline CDR1 reads SGHVS; CDR2 reads FQNEAQ. This CDR3 is 13 amino acids long. The CDR3 reads CASSLGGHVEAFF. CDR3 bases: TGTGCCAGCAGCTTAGGGGGTCACGTTGAAGCTTTCTTT.

About this clonotype: In this CDR3 the conserved last residue, phenylalanine or tryptophan, is missing, so a read error is likely. V usage is TRBV12-3 or TRBV12-4 and J usage is TRBJ2-1, with D perhaps being TRBD1 or TRBD2 (5 bases each). With 5 bases removed from V and 5 bases from J, the gap between germline ends came to 16 bases. The CDR3 is 15 residues long. CDR3 in amino acids: CASSAGAPSDNEQFS. In DNA, the CDR3 is TGTGCCAGCAGTGCCGGGGCTCCTAGTGACAATGAGCAGTTCTCC.

This clonotype has a handful of counts. V and J are TRBV24-1 and TRBJ2-5; D not certain. Looked up from germline, CDR1 is KGHDR and CDR2 is SFDVKD. The CDR3 contains 15 residues. Trimming cost V 2 bases and J 2 bases, with 11 bases left between them. The CDR3 loop is CATSDSTVLQETQYF. Written as DNA, the CDR3 is TGTGCCACCAGTGATTCCACAGTATTACAAGAGACCCAGTACTTC.

Comment on this clonotype: This may be a read error: a much more frequent sequence differs by one nucleotide. The rearrangement uses TRBV29-1 and TRBJ2-7, with 10 bases lining up with TRBD2. The J segment lost 3 bases and the V segment lost 5 bases, leaving 16 bases of the junction unmatched. This CDR3 has 17 amino acids. Germline V lookup: CDR1 SQVTM, CDR2 ANQGSEA. The CDR3 DNA reads TGCAGCGTTTCCGGACTAGCGGATCCCCCAACCGGCTACGAGCAGTACTTC. Encoded protein: CSVSGLADPPTGYEQYF.

Turning to this clonotype: A read error may explain this, as a much larger clone is one base away. The chain couples TRBV6-5 to TRBJ1-6; D is unresolved. There are 15 residues in the CDR3. V was clipped by 6 bases and J by 7 bases, with 16 bases between them. Germline lookup yields CDR1 MNHEY and CDR2 SVGAGI. CDR3 sequence: CASSIDWENNSPLHF. The CDR3 coding sequence is TGTGCCAGCAGCATCGACTGGGAAAACAATTCACCCCTCCACTTT.

Points on this clonotype: A much larger clone differs by one base, so this may be a read error. This chain joins TRBV11-1 and TRBJ2-3, with 7 bases aligning to TRBD1. Germline assignment: CDR1 SGHAT and CDR2 FQDESV (reference sequence). This CDR3 is built from 18 residues. The CDR3 bases are TGTGTCAGCAGCTTAGCGCTCATGACAGGGTGGCCCACAGATACGCAGTATTTT. The encoded protein is CVSSLALMTGWPTDTQYF.

This clonotype was counted ten times or more. The chain recombines TRBV7-8 with TRBJ2-3; D gene ambiguous. Per the germline V gene, CDR1 is SGHVS and CDR2 is FQNEAQ. The CDR3 loop spans 12 amino acids. V was clipped by 2 bases and J by 5 bases, with 5 bases between them. CDR3 region: CASSLYGDTQYF. CDR3 coding DNA: TGTGCCAGCAGCTTATACGGAGATACGCAGTATTTT.

This chain joins TRBV5-4 and TRBJ2-4, with TRBD1 matching 8 bases. Gene TRBJ2-1 matches the end of the DNA better, so the J call may be wrong. The germline gives CDR1 SGHNT, CDR2 YYREEE (reference sequence). This CDR3 comprises 15 residues. CDR3 sequence reads: CASSLSGQGAYIQFF. The CDR3 nucleotides read TGTGCCAGCAGCTTAAGTGGGCAGGGGGCATACATTCAGTTCTTC.

As for this clonotype: At one of its ends the junction is not consistent with the germline gene, which may arise from a read error. The rearrangement joins TRBV11-2 to TRBJ1-3; unclear D gene. This CDR3 has 12 residues. Germline loops: CDR1 SGHAT, CDR2 FQNNGV. This CDR3 reads CTSSFTRNTIYF. The DNA for the CDR3 is TGTACCAGCAGCTTCACAAGAAACACCATATATTTT. Filled out from reference TRBV11-2 and TRBJ1-3, the complete variable domain reads EAGVAQSPRYKIIEKRQSVAFWCNPISGHATLYWYQQILGQGPKLLIQFQNNGVVDDSQLPKDRFSAERLKGVDSTLKIQPAKLEDSAVYLCTSSFTRNTIYFGEGSWLTVV.

As for this clonotype: A much larger clone differs by one base, so this may be a read error. V gene TRBV29-1 combines with J gene TRBJ2-1; the D gene could be TRBD1 or TRBD2 (6 bases each). The germline CDR1 and CDR2 sequences are SQVTM and ANQGSEA. This CDR3 is built from 13 residues. CDR3 amino acids: CNVLGGLGNEQFF. The CDR3 nucleotides read TGCAACGTGTTAGGGGGGCTAGGCAATGAGCAGTTCTTC.

The rearrangement joins TRBV6-6 to TRBJ2-6, with D possibly TRBD1 on 6 matching bases. V was shortened by 2 bases and J by 2 bases, with 13 bases between the two germline ends. CDR1 is MNHNY and CDR2 is SVGAGI in the germline V gene (reference sequence). This CDR3 is 17 amino acids long. The CDR3 loop is CASSYHQDSPGANVLTF. The CDR3 nucleotides read TGTGCCAGCAGTTACCACCAGGACAGTCCTGGGGCCAACGTCCTGACTTTC.

As concerns this clonotype: The germline gene is not matched at one end of the junction; a read error may be the cause. V gene TRBV7-9 combines with J gene TRBJ1-2; TRBD1 matches at 8 bases. CDR1 is SEHNR, CDR2 FQNEAQ, per germline (reference sequence). The CDR3 is 15 residues long. The CDR3 loop reads CANSLGGRGHNGYTF. CDR3 DNA: TGTGCCAACAGCTTAGGTGGCAGGGGGCACAATGGCTACACCTTC.